Sequencing of this TCR beta chain was carried out in a study of T cells in Graves' hyperthyroidism and ophthalmopathy (dated by TCRdb to about 2019). Notes on the research overall: Peripheral blood was sampled at the time of initial diagnosis, prior to any treatment. After sampling, hyperthyroidism patients received methimazole starting at 30 mg daily, and ophthalmopathy patients received high-dose intravenous methylprednisolone. Prospective prediction of ophthalmopathy was tested in an independent validation cohort consisting of 18 hyperthyroidism patients and approximately 16 patients who later progressed to ophthalmopathy. According to the paper, TCR Vbeta CDR3 sequencing was carried out on about 140 peripheral blood samples, which came from approximately 41 ophthalmopathy, approximately 72 hyperthyroidism and roughly 17 progressor patients. The approximately 97 discovery patients were randomly divided into training and test sets at a 7:3 ratio. TCR V-J signatures able to tell the groups apart were searched for in a discovery cohort of around 95 patients, of whom roughly 42 had Graves' ophthalmopathy and roughly 58 had stable Graves' hyperthyroidism. Thyroid tissue and blood T-cell repertoires from over 5 Graves' hyperthyroidism patients were also compared in the study.

Notes on this clonotype: The specificity of this receptor is unknown. No per-base quality is available; no much larger clone lies one base away.

Moderately to severely active disease, a Clinical Activity Score of at least 3, a NOSPECS grade of at least 4, and a duration under 3 months were present in ophthalmopathy patients. The study excluded patients with uncontrolled infections, other autoimmune diseases, pregnancy or lactation. Clinical symptoms, serum thyroxine and TRAb, thyroid ultrasound, and orbital computed tomography formed the basis for the diagnoses. PBMCs were separated from under 11 ml of fresh peripheral blood using Ficoll-Paque density gradient centrifugation. Total RNA was extracted using Trizol reagent, and RNA quality was assessed on an Agilent 2100 Bioanalyzer. The paper's findings and limits, for the study overall: Ophthalmopathy was separated from stable hyperthyroidism by a 13 V-J signature model, with 87.88% sensitivity and approximately 81% specificity obtained in cross-validation and 80%/75% obtained in testing. Most expanded thyroid clonotypes (frequency above 0.001) were also detected in blood, a finding suggesting that blood repertoires may reflect thyroid immune responses. Sample size was not statistically predetermined, and investigators were not blinded to group allocation. In validation, progression to ophthalmopathy was predicted by the model with around 70% sensitivity and 72% to 85% specificity, a median of around 6.5 months before onset.

The TCR beta CDR3 regions were amplified from the RNA transcripts. The TCR CDR3 was subjected to a first round of RT-PCR using the HTBI primer set and the Qiagen OneStep RT-PCR kit. Libraries were constructed in a second round of multiplex PCR, after which size selection and purification were performed. Paired-end sequencing of the libraries was performed with 100 bp reads on an Illumina HiSeq2000. The original methods were these. SOAPnuke was used to process the raw data, throwing out any read that contained adapters or uncalled bases, had a mean Phred below 15, or lacked an exact constant-primer or identifier match. COPE v1.2.5 was used to merge the high-quality paired reads, and each unique nucleotide sequence was defined as a clonotype. MiTCR v1.1 was used to align the clonotypes against IMGT TRBV, TRBD and TRBJ reference segments. Analysis was restricted to V-J combinations with a frequency above 0.0001, which covered 99% to 99.2% of repertoires. The TCS score was defined as F50 (clonal expansion) divided by E x V (chaos), with BLOSUM62-based TCRdist calculated between CDR3 peptides within each V-J. Welch's t-statistics and random forest reduced roughly 500 V-J features to about 12, which were used in a naive Bayes classifier (R e1071). The Morisita-Horn index was used to measure how similar the thyroid and blood repertoires were. Clones were called with MiXCR by TCRdb after fastp trimmed the public reads at Q25, and only in-frame beta chains were retained. A single entry per CDR3 protein holds the most common genes and DNA from its merged rows. For this entry, the V and J calls and clone size follow TCRdb and not the study's own pipeline. The sample table lists 640,000 or so distinct CDR3 sequences, roughly 14% of them with a count of one. The ten largest clones take up roughly 4.3% of the sample.

Trimming removed 5 bases from V and 8 bases from J; the gene matches leave 4 bases unexplained. From cysteine to phenylalanine, the CDR3 is 13 amino acids long. The sequence is cut down to CDR3 DNA, 39 bases in frame from base 1. The germline V gene supplies CDR1 MDHEN and CDR2 SYDVKM. The receptor was isolated from a woman aged 40 to 49 with Graves' ophthalmopathy. The source material was blood. This chain joins TRBV28 to TRBJ2-1, and 9 junctional nucleotides match TRBD2. The CDR3 region: CASSPGLADEQFF. The DNA sequence follows: TGTGCCAGCAGTCCGGGACTAGCAGATGAGCAGTTCTTC.